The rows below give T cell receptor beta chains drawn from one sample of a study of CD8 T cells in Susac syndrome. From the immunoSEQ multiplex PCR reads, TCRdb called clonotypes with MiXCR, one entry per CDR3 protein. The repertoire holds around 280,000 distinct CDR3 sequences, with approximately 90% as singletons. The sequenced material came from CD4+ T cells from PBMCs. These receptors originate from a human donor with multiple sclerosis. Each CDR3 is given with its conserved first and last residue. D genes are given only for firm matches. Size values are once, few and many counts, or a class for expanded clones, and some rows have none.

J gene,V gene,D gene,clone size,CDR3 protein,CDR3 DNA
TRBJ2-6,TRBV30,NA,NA,CAWSLSTRSGANVLTF,TGTGCCTGGAGTCTCTCGACCCGCTCTGGGGCCAACGTCCTGACTTTC
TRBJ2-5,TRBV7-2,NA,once,CASSLSGFRETQYF,TGTGCCAGCAGCTTAAGTGGGTTTCGAGAGACCCAGTACTTC
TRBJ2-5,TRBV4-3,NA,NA,CASSQEPGRETQYF,TGCGCCAGCAGCCAAGAACCCGGGAGAGAGACCCAGTACTTC
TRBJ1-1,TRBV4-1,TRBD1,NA,CASGRQGADTEAFF,TGCGCCAGCGGAAGACAGGGGGCGGACACTGAAGCTTTCTTT
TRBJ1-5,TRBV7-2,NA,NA,CASSLAGRSNQPQHF,TGTGCCAGCAGCTTAGCGGGCCGGAGCAATCAGCCCCAGCATTTT
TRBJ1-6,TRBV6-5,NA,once,CASSTLPGQNLPLHF,TGTGCCAGCAGCACTCTCCCGGGACAAAATCTACCCCTCCACTTT
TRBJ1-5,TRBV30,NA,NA,CAWSGMSNQPQHF,TGTGCCTGGAGTGGGATGAGCAATCAGCCCCAGCATTTT
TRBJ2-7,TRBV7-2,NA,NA,CASSQVPEAYEQYF,TGTGCCAGCAGTCAGGTCCCGGAAGCCTACGAGCAGTACTTC
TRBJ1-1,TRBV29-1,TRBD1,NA,CSVAMGQGNTEAFF,TGCAGCGTGGCCATGGGACAGGGGAACACTGAAGCTTTCTTT
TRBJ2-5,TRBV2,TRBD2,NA,CASKNSGAETQYF,TGTGCCAGCAAAAATAGCGGGGCAGAGACCCAGTACTTC
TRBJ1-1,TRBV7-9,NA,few,CASSLVTGRNTEAFF,TGTGCCAGCAGCTTAGTTACAGGTAGGAACACTGAAGCTTTCTTT
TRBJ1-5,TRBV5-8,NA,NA,CASSLRLLSNQPQHF,TGTGCCAGCAGCTTGAGACTCCTGAGCAATCAGCCCCAGCATTTT
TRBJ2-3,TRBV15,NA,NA,CATSRDRTPPYF,TGTGCCACCAGCAGAGACAGGACCCCGCCTTATTTT
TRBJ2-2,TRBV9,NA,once,CASSALTDTGELFF,TGTGCCAGCAGCGCCCTGACGGACACCGGGGAGCTGTTTTTT
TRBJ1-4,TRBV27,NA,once,CASSRSRDNEKLFF,TGTGCCAGTTCAAGGTCCCGCGATAATGAAAAACTGTTTTTT
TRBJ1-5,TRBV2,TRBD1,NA,CASSHQGARKNQPQHF,TGTGCCAGCAGCCACCAGGGGGCTCGGAAGAATCAGCCCCAGCATTTT
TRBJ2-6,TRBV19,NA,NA,CASSIGTARSGANVLTF,TGTGCCAGTAGTATAGGGACAGCCCGCTCTGGGGCCAACGTCCTGACTTTC
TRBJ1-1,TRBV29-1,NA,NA,CSVEGGVPTEAFF,TGCAGCGTTGAGGGCGGGGTACCCACTGAAGCTTTCTTT
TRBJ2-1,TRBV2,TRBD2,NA,CASRDLFGTSGRAGYNEQFF,TGTGCCAGCAGGGATCTCTTCGGGACTAGCGGGAGGGCGGGATACAATGAGCAGTTCTTC
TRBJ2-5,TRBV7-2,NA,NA,CASSAAGETQYF,TGTGCCAGCAGCGCAGCGGGAGAGACCCAGTACTTC
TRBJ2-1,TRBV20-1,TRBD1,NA,CSARDPGAGGYNEQFF,TGCAGTGCTAGAGATCCCGGAGCAGGGGGATACAATGAGCAGTTCTTC
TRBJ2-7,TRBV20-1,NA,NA,CSAQGGGEQYF,TGCAGTGCCCAAGGGGGGGGCGAGCAGTACTTC
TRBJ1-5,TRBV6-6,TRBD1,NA,CASSYSGGQGQPQHF,TGTGCCAGCAGTTACTCAGGGGGCCAGGGTCAGCCCCAGCATTTT
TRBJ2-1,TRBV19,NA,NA,CASSIDLSAMPPTNEQFF,TGTGCCAGTAGTATAGATCTATCGGCGATGCCTCCCACCAATGAGCAGTTCTTC
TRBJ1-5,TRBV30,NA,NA,CAWAMLDQPQHF,TGTGCCTGGGCAATGCTCGATCAGCCCCAGCATTTT
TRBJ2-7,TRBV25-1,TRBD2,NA,CASSYSGGLTREQYF,TGTGCCAGCTCCTATAGCGGGGGGCTAACTAGGGAGCAGTACTTC
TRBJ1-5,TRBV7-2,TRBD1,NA,CASSSVPGGNQPQHF,TGTGCCAGCAGCTCAGTCCCAGGGGGGAATCAGCCCCAGCATTTT
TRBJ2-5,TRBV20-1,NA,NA,CSASGSSQETQYF,TGCAGTGCCTCGGGCAGCTCCCAAGAGACCCAGTACTTC
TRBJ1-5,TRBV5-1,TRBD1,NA,CASSTGTGKRQPQHF,TGCGCCAGCAGCACCGGGACAGGGAAGCGTCAGCCCCAGCATTTT
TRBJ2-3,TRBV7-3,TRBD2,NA,CASTAGPGGAQYF,TGTGCCAGCACGGCAGGGCCGGGGGGTGCGCAGTATTTT
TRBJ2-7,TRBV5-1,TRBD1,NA,CASSLDLRGQGYEQYF,TGCGCCAGCAGCTTGGACCTTCGGGGACAGGGTTACGAGCAGTACTTC
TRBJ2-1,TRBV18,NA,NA,CASSPRERRNNEQFF,TGTGCCAGCTCACCAAGGGAGCGGAGAAACAATGAGCAGTTCTTC
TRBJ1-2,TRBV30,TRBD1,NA,CAWSAGTGEFYGYTF,TGTGCCTGGAGTGCCGGGACAGGGGAGTTTTATGGCTACACCTTC
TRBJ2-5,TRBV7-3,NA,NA,CASSPVGTLETQYF,TGTGCCAGCAGCCCGGTGGGGACACTAGAGACCCAGTACTTC
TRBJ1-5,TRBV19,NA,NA,CASSPLSFQPQHF,TGTGCCAGTAGTCCCCTATCCTTTCAGCCCCAGCATTTT
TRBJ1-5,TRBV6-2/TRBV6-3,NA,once,CASSYSNRLNQPQHF,TGTGCCAGCAGTTACTCGAACAGGCTCAATCAGCCCCAGCATTTT
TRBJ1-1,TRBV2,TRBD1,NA,CASSGQGPSTEAFF,TGTGCCAGCAGCGGACAGGGACCCAGCACTGAAGCTTTCTTT
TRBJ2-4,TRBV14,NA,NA,CASSQDRGEISIQYF,TGTGCCAGCAGCCAAGACAGGGGCGAGATTTCCATTCAGTACTTC
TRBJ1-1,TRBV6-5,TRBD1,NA,CASSYSLRGPMNTEAFF,TGTGCCAGCAGTTACTCCCTTAGGGGGCCAATGAACACTGAAGCTTTCTTT
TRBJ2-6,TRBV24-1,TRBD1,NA,CATSEGTGTGANVLTF,TGTGCCACCAGTGAGGGGACAGGGACTGGGGCCAACGTCCTGACTTTC
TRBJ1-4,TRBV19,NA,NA,CASSIDQRGKLFF,TGTGCCAGTAGTATAGATCAGCGGGGAAAGCTGTTTTTT
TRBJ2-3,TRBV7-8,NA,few,CASSFQRISPDTQYF,TGTGCCAGCAGCTTTCAAAGGATTTCGCCAGATACGCAGTATTTT
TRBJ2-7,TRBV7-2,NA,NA,CASSRNSRGEQYF,TGTGCCAGCAGCCGTAACTCTCGGGGCGAGCAGTACTTC
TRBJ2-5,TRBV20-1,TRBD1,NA,CSAPMTGGRGTQYF,TGCAGTGCACCTATGACAGGGGGCCGAGGGACCCAGTACTTC
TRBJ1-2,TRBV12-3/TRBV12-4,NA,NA,CASSLGSLPYGYTF,TGTGCCAGCAGTTTGGGCAGTCTACCCTATGGCTACACCTTC
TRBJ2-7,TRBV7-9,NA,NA,CASSLTGVGDYEQYF,TGTGCCAGCAGCCTGACTGGGGTGGGGGACTACGAGCAGTACTTC
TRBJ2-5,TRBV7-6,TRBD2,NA,CASSLASSGNKTQYF,TGTGCCAGCAGCTTAGCCTCTAGCGGTAATAAGACCCAGTACTTC
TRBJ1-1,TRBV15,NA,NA,CATSLGRNLNTEAFF,TGTGCCACCAGTCTGGGACGCAACCTGAACACTGAAGCTTTCTTT
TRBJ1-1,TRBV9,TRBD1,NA,CASSVDRGTEAFF,TGTGCCAGCAGCGTAGACAGGGGCACTGAAGCTTTCTTT
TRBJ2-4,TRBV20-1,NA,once,CSARVGGLNIQYF,TGCAGTGCTAGAGTTGGGGGGCTGAACATTCAGTACTTC
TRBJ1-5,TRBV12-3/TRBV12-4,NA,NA,CASSLWRQPQHF,TGTGCCAGCAGTTTGTGGCGTCAGCCCCAGCATTTT
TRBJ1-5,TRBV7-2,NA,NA,CASSPTGRFQPQHF,TGTGCCAGCAGCCCCACAGGGCGGTTTCAGCCCCAGCATTTT
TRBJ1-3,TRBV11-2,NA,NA,CASSLRQISLSGNTIYF,TGTGCCAGCAGCCTCCGACAGATTTCCCTCTCTGGAAACACCATATATTTT